The rows below give T cell receptor beta chains drawn from one sample of a study of blood T cell repertoires in COVID-19. Some clones are missing from TCRdb's copy, which holds only in-frame ones; the method was immunoSEQ multiplex PCR. The sample contains about 240,000 clones, roughly 91% of which appear only once. The sequencing input was PBMCs or T cells enriched from blood (not recorded which). Receptors were obtained from a woman under 40 who had recovered from COVID-19. The CDR3 runs from the conserved cysteine through the conserved F or W.

j_gene: TRBJ1-5; v_gene: TRBV28; CDR3aa: CASLRDRDQPQHF
j_gene: TRBJ1-6; v_gene: TRBV27; CDR3aa: CASRSGDRGTLHF
j_gene: TRBJ1-2; v_gene: TRBV16; CDR3aa: CASSLGTGGFGYTF
j_gene: TRBJ1-1; v_gene: TRBV7-7; CDR3aa: CASSLYREGTDTEAFF
j_gene: TRBJ2-2; v_gene: TRBV5-4; CDR3aa: CASSLPTGRSNTGELFF
j_gene: TRBJ1-2; v_gene: TRBV7-8; CDR3aa: CASSLSGTGYTF
j_gene: TRBJ1-1; v_gene: TRBV19; CDR3aa: CASSRRQMNTEAFF
j_gene: TRBJ1-1; v_gene: TRBV28; CDR3aa: CASRVPRGDYTEAFF
j_gene: TRBJ2-7; v_gene: TRBV28; CDR3aa: CASSFWTTYEQYF
j_gene: TRBJ2-1; v_gene: TRBV7-2; CDR3aa: CASSQGLAGNEQFF
j_gene: TRBJ2-1; v_gene: TRBV5-8; CDR3aa: CASSRPRDLYNEQFF
j_gene: TRBJ2-7; v_gene: TRBV5-4; CDR3aa: CASSLAGGQVVHEQYF
j_gene: TRBJ2-2; v_gene: TRBV2; CDR3aa: CASNRSPGTNTGELFF
j_gene: TRBJ1-2; v_gene: TRBV30; CDR3aa: CATLSGTHGYTF
j_gene: TRBJ1-2; v_gene: TRBV30; CDR3aa: CAWSVGSRGKVYGYTF
j_gene: TRBJ1-2; v_gene: TRBV30; CDR3aa: CAWTPGGRGYTF
j_gene: TRBJ1-5; v_gene: TRBV30; CDR3aa: CAWSVTRSQPQHF
j_gene: TRBJ2-2; v_gene: TRBV9; CDR3aa: CASSPQMDTGELFF
j_gene: TRBJ2-2; v_gene: TRBV7-9; CDR3aa: CASSSGQGSSSTGELFF
j_gene: TRBJ1-1; v_gene: TRBV6-2/TRBV6-3; CDR3aa: CASSYSVRGRKAFF
j_gene: TRBJ1-1; v_gene: TRBV2; CDR3aa: CASSIQAISEAFF
j_gene: TRBJ1-6; v_gene: TRBV9; CDR3aa: CASSVVGGRSPLHF
j_gene: TRBJ1-1; v_gene: TRBV29-1; CDR3aa: CSVGSQANTEAFF
j_gene: TRBJ2-7; v_gene: TRBV4-2; CDR3aa: CASSLDTLGEQYF
j_gene: TRBJ2-7; v_gene: TRBV15; CDR3aa: CATSRASGFSYEQYF
j_gene: TRBJ1-2; v_gene: TRBV19; CDR3aa: CASTPTGFYGYTF
j_gene: TRBJ2-1; v_gene: TRBV11-3; CDR3aa: CASSRGTSGSLVNEQFF
j_gene: TRBJ1-1; v_gene: TRBV18; CDR3aa: CASSASELNTEAFF
j_gene: TRBJ2-7; v_gene: TRBV10-3; CDR3aa: CAISQDSPITYEQYF
j_gene: TRBJ1-1; v_gene: TRBV28; CDR3aa: CASSSNLWGGNTEAFF
j_gene: TRBJ1-3; v_gene: TRBV28; CDR3aa: CASSSLGTDGNTIYF
j_gene: TRBJ1-6; v_gene: TRBV9; CDR3aa: CASSQQYYNSPLHF
j_gene: TRBJ2-7; v_gene: TRBV10-2; CDR3aa: CASRGTRSYEQYF
j_gene: TRBJ2-5; v_gene: TRBV4-3; CDR3aa: CASSQGRRASQETQYF
j_gene: TRBJ1-1; v_gene: TRBV7-2; CDR3aa: CASSGRQGGSPFF
j_gene: TRBJ2-7; v_gene: TRBV30; CDR3aa: CAWSVINEQYF
j_gene: TRBJ2-3; v_gene: TRBV5-1; CDR3aa: CASSLGASGGTDTQYF
j_gene: TRBJ1-2; v_gene: TRBV19; CDR3aa: CASSPRDTYNGYTF
j_gene: TRBJ1-1; v_gene: TRBV28; CDR3aa: CASSARGRNTEAFF
j_gene: TRBJ1-1; v_gene: TRBV28; CDR3aa: CASTRRGGRLPEAFF
j_gene: TRBJ1-2; v_gene: TRBV28; CDR3aa: CASSLSAGGNYGYTF
j_gene: TRBJ2-7; v_gene: TRBV28; CDR3aa: CASSVLRGSYEQYF
j_gene: TRBJ1-2; v_gene: TRBV5-1; CDR3aa: CASSLAIGAGTNYGYTF
j_gene: TRBJ1-6; v_gene: TRBV5-1; CDR3aa: CASSLQGADNSPLHF
j_gene: TRBJ1-2; v_gene: TRBV19; CDR3aa: CASSITGTGRRYGYTF
j_gene: TRBJ2-7; v_gene: TRBV6-5; CDR3aa: CASSPTTGGVYEQYF
j_gene: TRBJ2-7; v_gene: TRBV27; CDR3aa: CASSLGRIYEQYF
j_gene: TRBJ2-6; v_gene: TRBV19; CDR3aa: CASSMTGSGTPTGANVLTF
j_gene: TRBJ1-2; v_gene: TRBV28; CDR3aa: CASSYPPGTGSTGYTF
j_gene: TRBJ2-1; v_gene: TRBV25-1; CDR3aa: CASSKITGAANEQFF
j_gene: TRBJ1-1; v_gene: TRBV29-1; CDR3aa: CSVGPGRMNTEAFF
j_gene: TRBJ2-6; v_gene: TRBV7-2; CDR3aa: CASRLTGDSTGANVLTF
j_gene: TRBJ2-6; v_gene: TRBV5-1; CDR3aa: CASSFRASGANVLTF
j_gene: TRBJ1-2; v_gene: TRBV28; CDR3aa: CASSLSPGRDGYTF
j_gene: TRBJ2-1; v_gene: TRBV9; CDR3aa: CASSARGSSYNEQFF
j_gene: TRBJ1-2; v_gene: TRBV24-1; CDR3aa: CATSDPGQGLRGYTF